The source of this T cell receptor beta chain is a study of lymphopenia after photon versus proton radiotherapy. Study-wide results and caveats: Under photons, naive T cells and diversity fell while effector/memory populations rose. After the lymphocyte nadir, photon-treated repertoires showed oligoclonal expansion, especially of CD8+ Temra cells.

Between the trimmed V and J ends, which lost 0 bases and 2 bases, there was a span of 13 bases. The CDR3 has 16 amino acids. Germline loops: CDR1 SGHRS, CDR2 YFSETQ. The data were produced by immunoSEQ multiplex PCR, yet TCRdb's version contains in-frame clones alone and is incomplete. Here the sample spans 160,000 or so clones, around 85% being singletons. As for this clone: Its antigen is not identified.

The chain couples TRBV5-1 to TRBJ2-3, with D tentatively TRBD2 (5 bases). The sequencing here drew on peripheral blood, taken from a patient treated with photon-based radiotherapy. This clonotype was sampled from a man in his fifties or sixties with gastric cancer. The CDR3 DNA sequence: TGCGCCAGCAGCTTGGATGGGCGGGCCTACACAGATACGCAGTATTTT. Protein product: CASSLDGRAYTDTQYF.